The rows below give T cell receptor beta chains drawn from one sample of a study of T cell clones after liver transplantation. Sequencing was performed with immunoSEQ multiplex PCR; in TCRdb, only in-frame clones are kept and a portion is missing. Here the sample spans more than 95,000 clones, approximately 90% being singletons. The starting material was CD4+ T cells from blood, obtained 12 months after liver transplant. These receptors were obtained from a human patient who received a liver transplant. The graft donor may have given rise to some T cells. Each CDR3 is given with its conserved first and last residue. A D gene is named only where the DNA matches it firmly. Only part of the rows carry a size: once, few, many, or a class if the clone is expanded.

j_call: TRBJ2-7; d_call: TRBD2; clone_size: once; v_call: TRBV19; cdr3_nt: TGTGCCAGTAGTATTAAGACTAGCGTCTCCTACGAGCAGTACTTC; cdr3_aa: CASSIKTSVSYEQYF
j_call: TRBJ2-1; d_call: .; clone_size: .; v_call: TRBV12-2; cdr3_nt: TGTGCAAGTCGCCCAGAGGGGACTAACAATGAGCAGTTCTTC; cdr3_aa: CASRPEGTNNEQFF
j_call: TRBJ2-5; d_call: .; clone_size: .; v_call: TRBV7-9; cdr3_nt: TGTGCCAGCAGCACACAGATGTACCAAGAGACCCAGTACTTC; cdr3_aa: CASSTQMYQETQYF
j_call: TRBJ2-7; d_call: .; clone_size: .; v_call: TRBV6-5; cdr3_nt: TGTGCCAGCAGTTACTCTGGGAGCCTGACCTACGAGCAGTACTTC; cdr3_aa: CASSYSGSLTYEQYF
j_call: TRBJ2-3; d_call: TRBD2; clone_size: .; v_call: TRBV7-6; cdr3_nt: TGTGCCAGCAGCTTAGAGAGGGTGGCGGGGGGCCTTACCACAGATACGCAGTATTTT; cdr3_aa: CASSLERVAGGLTTDTQYF
j_call: TRBJ2-7; d_call: TRBD1; clone_size: .; v_call: TRBV6-5; cdr3_nt: TGTGCCAGCAGTCGGGACAGGGAGACCTACGAGCAGTACTTC; cdr3_aa: CASSRDRETYEQYF
j_call: TRBJ2-6; d_call: .; clone_size: .; v_call: TRBV5-4; cdr3_nt: TGTGCCAGCAGGACTAGCTCTGGGGCCAACGTCCTGACTTTC; cdr3_aa: CASRTSSGANVLTF
j_call: TRBJ1-5; d_call: TRBD1; clone_size: .; v_call: TRBV7-2; cdr3_nt: TGTGCCAGCAGCTTAAACAGGGGCGATCAGCCCCAGCATTTT; cdr3_aa: CASSLNRGDQPQHF
j_call: TRBJ1-2; d_call: TRBD1; clone_size: .; v_call: TRBV27; cdr3_nt: TGTGCCAGCAGATCGACAGGGGTCTATGGCTACACCTTC; cdr3_aa: CASRSTGVYGYTF
j_call: TRBJ2-5; d_call: TRBD1; clone_size: .; v_call: TRBV18; cdr3_nt: TGTGCCAGCTCACCACGGACAGGGGAAGGGGAGACCCAGTACTTC; cdr3_aa: CASSPRTGEGETQYF
j_call: TRBJ1-2; d_call: TRBD1; clone_size: .; v_call: TRBV7-2; cdr3_nt: TGTGCCAGCAGCTTTACAGGGGGCGACTATGGCTACACCTTC; cdr3_aa: CASSFTGGDYGYTF
j_call: TRBJ2-5; d_call: TRBD2; clone_size: once; v_call: TRBV14; cdr3_nt: TGTGCCAGCAGCCTCCGGGAGGGGGAGACCCAGTACTTC; cdr3_aa: CASSLREGETQYF
j_call: TRBJ1-1; d_call: TRBD1; clone_size: .; v_call: TRBV13; cdr3_nt: TGTGCCAGCAGCAGCCGGGACAGGGCGAATCCTGAAGCTTTCTTT; cdr3_aa: CASSSRDRANPEAFF
j_call: TRBJ1-2; d_call: .; clone_size: .; v_call: TRBV4-3; cdr3_nt: TGCGCCAGCAGCCAAGAGGCCAGGGAGTCGCGCTATGGCTACACCTTC; cdr3_aa: CASSQEARESRYGYTF
j_call: TRBJ1-2; d_call: .; clone_size: .; v_call: TRBV5-4; cdr3_nt: TGTGCCAGCAGCTTAGATGAATTCCGGACAATTTATGGCTACACCTTC; cdr3_aa: CASSLDEFRTIYGYTF
j_call: TRBJ1-2; d_call: TRBD1; clone_size: .; v_call: TRBV6-5; cdr3_nt: TGTGCCAGCACCAAGGGGGCCGGCTATGGCTACACCTTC; cdr3_aa: CASTKGAGYGYTF
j_call: TRBJ2-5; d_call: TRBD1; clone_size: once; v_call: TRBV5-8; cdr3_nt: TGTGCCAGCAGCTCCGGACAGGGGACCCAAGAGACCCAGTACTTC; cdr3_aa: CASSSGQGTQETQYF
j_call: TRBJ2-2; d_call: .; clone_size: .; v_call: TRBV9; cdr3_nt: TGTGCCAGCAGCGTACTGGATATGAACACCGGGGAGCTGTTTTTT; cdr3_aa: CASSVLDMNTGELFF
j_call: TRBJ2-5; d_call: .; clone_size: .; v_call: TRBV11-3; cdr3_nt: TGTGCCAGCAGCTTTCGGGGGCGTTTGATGGCGGGAGTCCCAGAGACCCAGTACTTC; cdr3_aa: CASSFRGRLMAGVPETQYF
j_call: TRBJ2-3; d_call: .; clone_size: once; v_call: TRBV19; cdr3_nt: TGTGCCAGTAGTATCCCGATAAGGTTCGGCACAGATACGCAGTATTTT; cdr3_aa: CASSIPIRFGTDTQYF
j_call: TRBJ2-7; d_call: TRBD1; clone_size: .; v_call: TRBV7-2; cdr3_nt: TGTGCCAGCAGCTCCCGGACAGGGCTTGTGCAGTACTTC; cdr3_aa: CASSSRTGLVQYF
j_call: TRBJ2-1; d_call: TRBD2; clone_size: .; v_call: TRBV5-8; cdr3_nt: TGTGCCAGCAGCCGACCTCGAGGACTAGCGGGAGGGGATGAGCAGTTCTTC; cdr3_aa: CASSRPRGLAGGDEQFF
j_call: TRBJ2-5; d_call: TRBD1; clone_size: once; v_call: TRBV5-6; cdr3_nt: TGTGCCAGCAACCGACAGGGTTCGAAGACCCAGTACTTC; cdr3_aa: CASNRQGSKTQYF
j_call: TRBJ2-1; d_call: .; clone_size: .; v_call: TRBV10-3; cdr3_nt: TGTGCCATCAGTGAGTCCCCAGGGCTAACCTACAATGAGCAGTTCTTC; cdr3_aa: CAISESPGLTYNEQFF
j_call: TRBJ2-7; d_call: TRBD2; clone_size: .; v_call: TRBV28; cdr3_nt: TGTGCCAGTACTATAGCGGGAGGGCCCTACGAGCAGTACTTC; cdr3_aa: CASTIAGGPYEQYF
j_call: TRBJ2-5; d_call: .; clone_size: few; v_call: TRBV7-7; cdr3_nt: TGTGCTAGCAGCTTTGGATCGACAGGTGAAGAGACCCAGTACTTC; cdr3_aa: CASSFGSTGEETQYF
j_call: TRBJ2-4; d_call: TRBD2; clone_size: .; v_call: TRBV11-3; cdr3_nt: TGTGCCAGCAGCCCCGGTGGAGCGGGAGTGTTGAGCATTCAGTACTTC; cdr3_aa: CASSPGGAGVLSIQYF
j_call: TRBJ1-1; d_call: .; clone_size: .; v_call: TRBV10-2; cdr3_nt: TGCGCCAGCAGTGAGACTCGATCGAGAGGAGCTTTCTTT; cdr3_aa: CASSETRSRGAFF
j_call: TRBJ2-3; d_call: .; clone_size: .; v_call: TRBV7-3; cdr3_nt: TGTGCCAGCAGCCTAAGGGCGACGGGAGCCACAGATACGCAGTATTTT; cdr3_aa: CASSLRATGATDTQYF
j_call: TRBJ1-4; d_call: .; clone_size: .; v_call: TRBV15; cdr3_nt: TGTGCCACCAGCAGAGATCAGGGTGAAAAACTGTTTTTT; cdr3_aa: CATSRDQGEKLFF
j_call: TRBJ2-5; d_call: .; clone_size: .; v_call: TRBV28; cdr3_nt: TGTGCCAGCAGTCCAACACGGGCGGGAGAGACCCAGTACTTC; cdr3_aa: CASSPTRAGETQYF
j_call: TRBJ1-2; d_call: .; clone_size: .; v_call: TRBV2; cdr3_nt: TGTGCCAGCAGTAGCCAGGGGTTTCTTAACTATGGCTACACCTTC; cdr3_aa: CASSSQGFLNYGYTF
j_call: TRBJ2-2; d_call: TRBD1; clone_size: .; v_call: TRBV27; cdr3_nt: TGTGCCAGCAGTTTTGGGGTTGGACAGGCGAACACCGGGGAGCTGTTTTTT; cdr3_aa: CASSFGVGQANTGELFF
j_call: TRBJ2-5; d_call: TRBD2; clone_size: .; v_call: TRBV7-3; cdr3_nt: TGTGCCAGCAGCCTAGCGGGAGCGGACCAAGAGACCCAGTACTTC; cdr3_aa: CASSLAGADQETQYF
j_call: TRBJ1-2; d_call: .; clone_size: .; v_call: TRBV4-1; cdr3_nt: TGCGCCAGCAGCCAAGAGATGGGGCAGGGGAAGGTCTATGGCTACACCTTC; cdr3_aa: CASSQEMGQGKVYGYTF
j_call: TRBJ2-1; d_call: .; clone_size: .; v_call: TRBV5-1; cdr3_nt: TGCGCCAGCAGCCCCCCGTTGGGTTGGTCCTACAATGAGCAGTTCTTC; cdr3_aa: CASSPPLGWSYNEQFF